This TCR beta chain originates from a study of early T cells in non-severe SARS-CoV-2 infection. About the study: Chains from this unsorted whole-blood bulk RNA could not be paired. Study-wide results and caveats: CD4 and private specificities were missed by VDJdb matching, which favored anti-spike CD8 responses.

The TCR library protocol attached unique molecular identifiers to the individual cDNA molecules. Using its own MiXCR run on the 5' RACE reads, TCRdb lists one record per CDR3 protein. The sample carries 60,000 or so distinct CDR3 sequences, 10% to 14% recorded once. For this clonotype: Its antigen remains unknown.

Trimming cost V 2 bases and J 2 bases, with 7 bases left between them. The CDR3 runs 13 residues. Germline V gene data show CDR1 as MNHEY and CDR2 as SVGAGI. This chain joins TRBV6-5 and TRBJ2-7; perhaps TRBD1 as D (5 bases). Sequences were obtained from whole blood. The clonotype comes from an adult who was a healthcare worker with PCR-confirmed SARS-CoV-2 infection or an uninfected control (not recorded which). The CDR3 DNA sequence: TGTGCCAGCAGTTACCAGGGTACCTACGAGCAGTACTTC. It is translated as CASSYQGTYEQYF.